This TCR beta chain was sequenced for a study of cytomegalovirus exposure and HLA in healthy donors. Whole-study results and caveats: It was found in a later analysis that first-cohort TCR clusters tended to co-occur in the 100 to 150 validation repertoires. Among TCR beta chains, those listed as cytomegalovirus-associated numbered about 160.

Germline-derived CDR1 and CDR2 are SGHTA and FQGTGA. This CDR3 comprises 14 residues. V was shortened by 5 bases and J by 9 bases, with 17 bases between the two germline ends. Notes on this clone: Its antigen is still unknown.

Sequencing was performed with immunoSEQ multiplex PCR; in TCRdb, only in-frame clones are kept and a portion is missing. The sample yields roughly 45,000 clones, about 94% seen once. This clonotype originated in a woman aged 18-29 years in good health and CMV-seropositive. This rearrangement joins TRBV7-3 to TRBJ2-1, with D possibly being TRBD2 (5 bases). Sequenced sample: PBMCs. In DNA, the CDR3 is TGTGCCAGCAGCCCGTCCCTAGCATGGGGTGAGCAGTTCTTC. Protein sequence: CASSPSLAWGEQFF.